Listed here are 11 T cell receptor beta chains from one sample, sequenced in a study of T cell repertoires in cytomegalovirus infection. Using its own MiXCR run on the reads, TCRdb lists one record per CDR3 protein. This repertoire shows 450,000 to 600,000 distinct CDR3 sequences, 40% to 50% found once; its top ten account for around two fifths. What these receptors recognize is not known. Sequences were derived from cultured PBMCs, sampled from culture after CMV antigen stimulation. These receptors originate from a human donor in good health (CMV status not recorded). Some clones in this sample may be carry-over from other donors' samples.

This clonotype has a handful of counts. This chain's CDR3 is CASSLSWQSYEQYF. DNA of the CDR3: TGTGCCAGCAGCTTAAGCTGGCAGTCCTACGAGCAGTACTTC. This chain uses TRBV7-9 with TRBJ2-7; D unresolved. The V end lost 2 bases, the J end lost 1 base, and 9 bases lay between the germline ends. CDR3 size: 14 residues. Germline V CDR1 and CDR2: SEHNR, FQNEAQ (reference sequence).

The V call is TRBV7-6, the J call TRBJ2-2; 7 positions match TRBD1. Germline V gene data show CDR1 as SGHVS and CDR2 as FNYEAQ. J lost 6 bases, V lost 5 bases, and 9 bases had no gene match. The CDR3 contains 15 residues. As DNA, the CDR3 is TGTGCCAGCAGCCAAGGGACAGTGGAGGCCGGGGAGCTGTTTTTT. It codes for CASSQGTVEAGELFF.

This chain links TRBV2 with TRBJ1-2; the D is unclear. The CDR3 is 13 amino acids. Trimming cost V 3 bases and J 5 bases, with 10 bases left between them. From germline, CDR1 is SNHLY and CDR2 FYNNEI. The CDR3 spells CASSDQTSYGYTF. In nucleotides, the CDR3 is TGTGCCAGCAGTGACCAGACATCTTATGGCTACACCTTC. The variable domain in full, completed from reference TRBV2 and TRBJ1-2, reads EPEVTQTPSHQVTQMGQEVILRCVPISNHLYFYWYRQILGQKVEFLVSFYNNEISEKSEIFDDQFSVERPDGSNFTLKIRSTKLEDSAMYFCASSDQTSYGYTFGSGTRLTVV.

Regarding this clonotype: Since a much larger clone is just one base distant, this may be a read error. The rearrangement links TRBV19 to TRBJ1-1; 7 positions agree with TRBD1. CDR3 length equals 11 residues. V lost 9 bases, J lost 4 bases, and 2 bases stayed unmatched. CDR1 is LNHDA and CDR2 is SQIVND in the germline V gene (reference sequence). The CDR3 sequence: CASSGGTEAFF. The CDR3, as DNA: TGTGCCAGCTCAGGGGGCACTGAAGCTTTCTTT.

This clonotype occurred a few times. The chain links TRBV6-6 to TRBJ1-5; 8 nucleotides line up with TRBD1. Germline V CDR1 and CDR2: MNHNY, SVGAGI (reference sequence). The junction had 6 bases not matched to a gene; V was cut back by 8 bases and J by 6 bases. CDR3 length: 13 residues. This chain's CDR3 is CASDRGWSQPQHF. Here the CDR3 DNA reads TGTGCCAGCGACAGGGGATGGAGTCAGCCCCAGCATTTT.

This clonotype was recorded at least ten times. The chain employs TRBV7-2 and TRBJ2-1; D gene uncertain. Germline V gene sequence: CDR1 SGHTA, CDR2 FQGNSA. Between the trimmed V and J ends, which lost 4 bases and 6 bases, there was a span of 7 bases. The CDR3 extends over 12 amino acids. CDR3 coding DNA: TGTGCCAGCAGCTCCCCGGGCAATGAGCAGTTCTTC. Translated: CASSSPGNEQFF.

At least ten counts were recorded for this clonotype. V is TRBV7-2 and J is TRBJ2-7; D remains unclear. V was cut by 1 base and J by 1 base, with 5 bases left in between. The CDR3 totals 13 residues. Germline CDR1 and CDR2: SGHTA and FQGNSA. The CDR3 coding sequence is TGTGCCAGCAGCTTAGGTATTTCCTACGAGCAGTACTTC. It specifies CASSLGISYEQYF.

The chain links TRBV2 to TRBJ1-5; D perhaps matches TRBD1 (6 bases). The CDR3 is 14 amino acids. V lost 5 bases and J lost 7, with 15 bases in between. Germline loops: CDR1 SNHLY, CDR2 FYNNEI. The CDR3 nucleotides read TGTGCCAGCAGTCCCGCCAGGGGAGGACAGCCCCAGCATTTT. Encoded protein: CASSPARGGQPQHF.

The rearrangement joins TRBV4-2 to TRBJ2-7, with D unclear. The length of the CDR3 is 13 residues. V was shortened by 0 bases and J by 4 bases, with 7 bases between the two germline ends. From germline, CDR1 is LGHNA and CDR2 YNFKEQ. Here the CDR3 DNA reads TGTGCCAGCAGCCAAGACTTGCTGTACGAGCAGTACTTC. As protein: CASSQDLLYEQYF.

This clonotype has more than one count but fewer than ten. The chain is built from TRBV7-6 and TRBJ2-5, with 13 bases that match TRBD2. With 5 bases clipped from V and 5 bases from J, the junction kept 17 bases outside the gene matches. The CDR3 totals 19 residues. CDR1 and CDR2 from the germline V gene are SGHVS and FNYEAQ. DNA for the CDR3: TGTGCCAGCAGCCCCCGGGCTAGGACTAGCGGGAGAGAGTCGGAGACCCAGTACTTC. Its protein is CASSPRARTSGRESETQYF.

V and J are TRBV7-6 and TRBJ2-1, with TRBD2 matching 8 bases. The V segment lost 6 bases and the J segment 6 bases; nucleotides outside the gene matches: 7. The CDR3 extends over 14 amino acids. The germline CDR1 and CDR2 sequences are SGHVS and FNYEAQ. The CDR3 region is CASSYSGISNEQFF. In DNA, the CDR3 is TGTGCCAGCAGTTATAGCGGGATAAGCAATGAGCAGTTCTTC.